Listed here are 14 T cell receptor beta chains from one sample, sequenced in a study of shared clonotypes between healthy human individuals. Repertoires were generated with immunoSEQ multiplex PCR, while TCRdb's copy carries only in-frame clones and drops some. The data show hundreds of thousands of clones, 98% seen once. CD45RO-negative, CCR7-positively selected cells formed the naive CD8 fraction, excluding terminally differentiated effector memory CD45RA+ cells. Sequencing was carried out using naive CD8+ T cells sorted from blood. The receptors were gathered from a man in his thirties or forties in good health.

The J gene is TRBJ2-6, the V gene TRBV10-1; D call uncertain. The CDR3 is 18 residues long. Germline V CDR1 and CDR2: WNHNN, SYGVQD (reference sequence). The V gene lost 6 bases and the J gene lost 3 bases, with 21 bases spanning the gap. The CDR3 sequence: CASSGTLPNQIGANVLTF. The CDR3 DNA reads TGCGCCAGCAGCGGCACTCTCCCGAACCAGATTGGGGCCAACGTCCTGACTTTC.

This rearrangement joins TRBV11-3 to TRBJ2-7; D unresolved. Germline V gene lookup returns CDR1 SGHNT and CDR2 YENEEA. V was cut by 0 bases and J by 2 bases, with 5 bases left in between. This CDR3 has 13 amino acids. The CDR3 DNA is TGTGCCAGCAGCTTAGATTCGACCTACGAGCAGTACTTC. Protein: CASSLDSTYEQYF.

The J gene is TRBJ2-3, the V gene TRBV29-1; 8 bases are a match to TRBD2. Trimming cost V 2 bases and J 7 bases; bases outside gene matches: 17. This CDR3 is built from 17 residues. Per the germline V gene, CDR1 is SQVTM and CDR2 is ANQGSEA. The CDR3 sequence is CSVEHWGAGAVPNTQYF. CDR3 bases: TGCAGCGTTGAACATTGGGGAGCGGGGGCAGTTCCAAATACGCAGTATTTT.

The chain has TRBV27 and TRBJ1-5; 10 nucleotides align to TRBD1. CDR1 MNHEY and CDR2 SMNVEV come from the germline V gene (reference sequence). This CDR3 comprises 14 residues. V lost 7 bases and J lost 7; bases outside the gene matches: 7. The CDR3 sequence is CASKPTGGGQPQHF. In DNA, the CDR3 is TGTGCCAGCAAACCGACAGGGGGCGGACAGCCCCAGCATTTT.

The rearrangement links TRBV10-3 to TRBJ1-4, with 11 bases identical to TRBD1. The germline V gene encodes CDR1 ENHRY and CDR2 SYGVKD. The CDR3 length is 13 residues. The junction had 1 base not matched to a gene; V was cut back by 6 bases and J by 7 bases. For the CDR3, the DNA is TGTGCCATCAGAGGACAGGGGGCTGAAAAACTGTTTTTT. Protein sequence: CAIRGQGAEKLFF.

This rearrangement joins TRBV15 to TRBJ1-3, with D unclear. With 5 bases removed from V and 4 bases from J, the gap between germline ends came to 9 bases. The CDR3 consists of 13 residues. Germline values: CDR1 LNHNV, CDR2 YYDKDF (reference sequence). The CDR3 DNA sequence: TGTGCCACCAGCCTAGGGATCGGAAACACCATATATTTT. It specifies CATSLGIGNTIYF.

V is TRBV27 and J is TRBJ2-7; tentative D call: TRBD2 (5 bases). The CDR3 runs 12 residues. Trimming pared 8 bases from V and 6 bases from J, leaving 14 bases between. CDR1 is MNHEY, CDR2 SMNVEV, per germline (reference sequence). In DNA, the CDR3 is TGTGCCAGCCTGGCCGAGGGTTCCGAGCAGTACTTC. It codes for CASLAEGSEQYF.

The V gene is TRBV27, the J gene TRBJ2-7; the D is unclear. Germline V gives CDR1 MNHEY, CDR2 SMNVEV (reference sequence). The CDR3 contains 14 residues. V lost 5 bases and J lost 3, with 14 bases in between. The CDR3 DNA reads as TGTGCCAGCAGTCCGGGTAGGCGGAGCTACGAGCAGTACTTC. It specifies CASSPGRRSYEQYF.

The table lists this clone with a count of one. This chain connects TRBV29-1 to TRBJ2-7, with a tentative D call TRBD2 (6 bases). Germline loops: CDR1 SQVTM, CDR2 ANQGSEA. Trimming stripped 5 bases from V and 0 bases from J, with 14 bases between. This CDR3 is built from 14 residues. Here the CDR3 DNA reads TGCAGCGTTACGGGACTCCCGAGCTCCTACGAGCAGTACTTC. It yields the protein CSVTGLPSSYEQYF.

The CDR3 sequence is CASSPGTADYEQYF. CDR3 bases: TGTGCCAGCAGTCCGGGGACTGCCGACTACGAGCAGTACTTC. The V and J genes are TRBV27 and TRBJ2-7, with a tentative D call TRBD2 (6 bases). This CDR3 has 14 residues. V was shortened by 5 bases and J by 3 bases, with 14 bases between the two germline ends. CDR1 and CDR2 (germline): MNHEY, SMNVEV (reference sequence).

This clone was detected once. The V gene is TRBV19, the J gene TRBJ1-5; TRBD1 matches at 7 bases. The CDR3 consists of 15 residues. Germline CDR1 is LNHDA and CDR2 is SQIVND (reference sequence). V was clipped by 5 bases and J by 1 base; unmatched bases: 5. CDR3 nucleotides: TGTGCCAGTAGTCGAAGACAGGGAAGCAATCAGCCCCAGCATTTT. Its translation: CASSRRQGSNQPQHF.

V and J are TRBV7-9 and TRBJ1-1; TRBD1 matches 7 bases. The CDR3 consists of 14 residues. Germline assignment: CDR1 SEHNR and CDR2 FQNEAQ (reference sequence). The trim removed 5 bases at V and 4 bases at J, leaving 7 bases unmatched. CDR3 nucleotide sequence: TGTGCCAGCAGCGTAAGACAGGGCGGCACTGAAGCTTTCTTT. Protein product: CASSVRQGGTEAFF.

The gene calls are TRBV6-5 and TRBJ1-5, with D unclear. Trimming shortened V by 3 bases and J by 5 bases, and 8 bases separated the two germline ends. The CDR3 runs to 13 residues. CDR1 MNHEY and CDR2 SVGAGI come from the germline V gene. CDR3 nucleotide sequence: TGTGCCAGCAGTTATGATGGGTATCAGCCCCAGCATTTT. Protein sequence: CASSYDGYQPQHF.

This chain uses TRBV5-1 with TRBJ2-3; 9 bases line up with TRBD2. This CDR3 comprises 18 residues. V trimming: 0 bases; J trimming: 0 bases; junction bases outside the gene matches: 8. Germline CDR1 and CDR2: SGHRS and YFSETQ. CDR3 nucleotide sequence: TGCGCCAGCAGCTTGGTTATTGCGGGAGGGCCTAGCACAGATACGCAGTATTTT. This encodes CASSLVIAGGPSTDTQYF.